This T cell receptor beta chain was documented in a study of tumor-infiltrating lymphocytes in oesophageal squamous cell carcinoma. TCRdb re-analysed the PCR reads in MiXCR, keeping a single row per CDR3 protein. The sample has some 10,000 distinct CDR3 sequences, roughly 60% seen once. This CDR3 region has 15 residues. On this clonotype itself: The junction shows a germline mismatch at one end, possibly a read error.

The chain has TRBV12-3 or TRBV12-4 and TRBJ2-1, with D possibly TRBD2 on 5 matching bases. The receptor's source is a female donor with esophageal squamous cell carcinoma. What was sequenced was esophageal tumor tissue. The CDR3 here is CASSLSPPNTGELYF. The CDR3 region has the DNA TGTGCCAGCAGTTTGAGTCCACCTAACACCGGGGAGCTGTACTTC.